These T cell receptor beta chains were read from a single sample in a study of blood T cell repertoires in COVID-19. Generated by immunoSEQ multiplex PCR, the TCRdb table keeps only in-frame clones and is missing some. The sample lists around 140,000 clones; about 80% were seen once. Sequencing input: PBMCs or T cells enriched from blood (not recorded which). The receptors were sampled from a man between 35 and 55 years old with acute COVID-19. Each CDR3 is given with its conserved first and last residue. Each record gives: D gene, V gene, CDR3 protein. D genes are given only for firm matches.

d_call: NA; v_call: TRBV9; cdr3_aa: CASSSPPGDSASYEQFF
d_call: TRBD2; v_call: TRBV28; cdr3_aa: CASSFSSASGSGEQYF
d_call: NA; v_call: TRBV28; cdr3_aa: CASIKDKSFTDTQYF
d_call: NA; v_call: TRBV5-6; cdr3_aa: CASSFFVTIYEQYF
d_call: NA; v_call: TRBV14; cdr3_aa: CASSRQGRTEAFF
d_call: NA; v_call: TRBV25-1; cdr3_aa: CASSQGMGSYEQYF
d_call: NA; v_call: TRBV7-9; cdr3_aa: CASSPGLSYGYTF
d_call: NA; v_call: TRBV6-5; cdr3_aa: CASSYSAGDYGYTF
d_call: TRBD1; v_call: TRBV29-1; cdr3_aa: CSVGITGASTDTQYF
d_call: NA; v_call: TRBV27; cdr3_aa: CASSLQGYGNTIYF
d_call: TRBD1; v_call: TRBV25-1; cdr3_aa: CASKGQGASNEQFF
d_call: NA; v_call: TRBV28; cdr3_aa: CASSETIRVEAFF
d_call: NA; v_call: TRBV7-9; cdr3_aa: CASSFGGPEAFF
d_call: NA; v_call: TRBV7-3; cdr3_aa: CASSRSTDTQYF
d_call: TRBD1; v_call: TRBV5-1; cdr3_aa: CASTRGAPGNTIYF
d_call: NA; v_call: TRBV29-1; cdr3_aa: CRAPMQPQHF
d_call: TRBD1; v_call: TRBV19; cdr3_aa: CASSNGQAWGTEAFF
d_call: TRBD1; v_call: TRBV2; cdr3_aa: CASSDRGQETQYF
d_call: NA; v_call: TRBV4-1; cdr3_aa: CASSQGDSSRVNYF
d_call: TRBD1; v_call: TRBV12-3/TRBV12-4; cdr3_aa: CASSLQGEGYTF
d_call: NA; v_call: TRBV6-5; cdr3_aa: CASMGQISNEQFF
d_call: TRBD1; v_call: TRBV27; cdr3_aa: CASSSFGTGATEAFF
d_call: NA; v_call: TRBV6-5; cdr3_aa: CASNPGQTSYEQYF
d_call: NA; v_call: TRBV10-2; cdr3_aa: CASSGTGSYGYTF
d_call: TRBD1; v_call: TRBV2; cdr3_aa: CASSFRQGALGTEAFF
d_call: NA; v_call: TRBV10-3; cdr3_aa: CAISDLQGSLGYTF